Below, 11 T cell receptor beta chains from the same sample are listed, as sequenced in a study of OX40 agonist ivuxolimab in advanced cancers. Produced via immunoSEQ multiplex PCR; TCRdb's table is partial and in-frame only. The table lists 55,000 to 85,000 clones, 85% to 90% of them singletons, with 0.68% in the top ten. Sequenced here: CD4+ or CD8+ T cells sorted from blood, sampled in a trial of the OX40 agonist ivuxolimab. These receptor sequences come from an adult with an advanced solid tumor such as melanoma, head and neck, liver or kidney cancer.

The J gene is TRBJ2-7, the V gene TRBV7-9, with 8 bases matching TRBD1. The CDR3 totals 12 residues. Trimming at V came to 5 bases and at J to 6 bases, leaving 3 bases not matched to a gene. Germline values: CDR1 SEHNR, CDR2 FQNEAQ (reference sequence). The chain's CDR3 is CASSNRGIEQYF. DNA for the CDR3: TGTGCCAGCAGCAACAGGGGGATCGAGCAGTACTTC.

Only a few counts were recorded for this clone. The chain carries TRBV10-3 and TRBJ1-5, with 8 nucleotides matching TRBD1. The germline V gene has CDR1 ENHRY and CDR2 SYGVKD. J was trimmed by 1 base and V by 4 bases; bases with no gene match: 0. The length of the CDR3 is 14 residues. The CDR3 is CAISGQGSNQPQHF. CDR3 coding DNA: TGTGCCATCAGTGGACAGGGGAGCAATCAGCCCCAGCATTTT.

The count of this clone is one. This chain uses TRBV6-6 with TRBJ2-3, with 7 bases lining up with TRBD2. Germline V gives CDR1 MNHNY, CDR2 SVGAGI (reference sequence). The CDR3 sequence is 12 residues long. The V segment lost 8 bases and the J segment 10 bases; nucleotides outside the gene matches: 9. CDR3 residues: CASSAGGIAQYF. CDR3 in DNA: TGTGCCAGCTCGGCCGGGGGGATTGCGCAGTATTTT.

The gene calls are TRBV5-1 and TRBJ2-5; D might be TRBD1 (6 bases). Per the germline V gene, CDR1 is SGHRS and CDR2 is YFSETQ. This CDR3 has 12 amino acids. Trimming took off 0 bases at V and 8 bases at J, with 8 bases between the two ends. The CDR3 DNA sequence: TGCGCCAGCAGCTTGGCAGGGGTCACCCAGTACTTC. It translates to CASSLAGVTQYF.

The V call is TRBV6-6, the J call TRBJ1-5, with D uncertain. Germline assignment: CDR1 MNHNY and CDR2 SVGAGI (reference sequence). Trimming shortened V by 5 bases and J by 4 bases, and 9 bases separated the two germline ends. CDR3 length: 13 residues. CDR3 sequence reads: CASSPYMNQPQHF. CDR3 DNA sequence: TGTGCCAGCAGTCCCTACATGAATCAGCCCCAGCATTTT.

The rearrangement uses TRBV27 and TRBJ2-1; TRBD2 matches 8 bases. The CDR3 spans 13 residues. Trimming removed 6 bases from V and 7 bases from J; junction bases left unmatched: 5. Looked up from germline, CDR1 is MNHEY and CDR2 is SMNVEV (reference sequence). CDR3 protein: CASRGLVMNEQFF. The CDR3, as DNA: TGTGCCAGCAGGGGACTAGTGATGAATGAGCAGTTCTTC.

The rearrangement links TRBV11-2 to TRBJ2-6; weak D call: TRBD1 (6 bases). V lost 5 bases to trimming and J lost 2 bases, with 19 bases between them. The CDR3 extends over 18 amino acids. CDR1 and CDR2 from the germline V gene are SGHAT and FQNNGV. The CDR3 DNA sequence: TGTGCCAGCAGCATAAGACAGGCCCTGAGGGCTGGGGCCAACGTCCTGACTTTC. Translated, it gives CASSIRQALRAGANVLTF.

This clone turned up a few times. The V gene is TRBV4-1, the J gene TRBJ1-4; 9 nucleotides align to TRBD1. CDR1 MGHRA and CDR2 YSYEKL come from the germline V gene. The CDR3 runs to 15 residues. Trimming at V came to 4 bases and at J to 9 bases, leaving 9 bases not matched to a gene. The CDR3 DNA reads TGCGCCAGCAGCCGAGAACAGGGGGCTAAGAAAAAACTGTTTTTT. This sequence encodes CASSREQGAKKKLFF.

The CDR3 reads CASSDAGANTGELFF. CDR3 in DNA: TGTGCCAGCAGTGACGCCGGCGCGAACACCGGGGAGCTGTTTTTT. This chain uses TRBV2 with TRBJ2-2; no definite D call. Germline CDR1 is SNHLY and CDR2 is FYNNEI. This CDR3 contains 15 residues. V lost 3 bases to trimming and J lost 0 bases, with 8 bases between them.

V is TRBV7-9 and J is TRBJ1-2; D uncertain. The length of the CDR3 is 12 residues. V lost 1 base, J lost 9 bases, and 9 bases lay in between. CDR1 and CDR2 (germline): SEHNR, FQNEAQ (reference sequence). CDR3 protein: CASSLGPRSYTF. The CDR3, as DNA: TGTGCCAGCAGCTTAGGGCCACGTAGCTACACCTTC.

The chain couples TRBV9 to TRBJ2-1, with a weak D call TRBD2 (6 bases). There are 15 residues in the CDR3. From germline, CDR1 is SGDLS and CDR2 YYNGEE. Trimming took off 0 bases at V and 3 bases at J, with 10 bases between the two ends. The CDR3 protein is CASSVGQGGYNEQFF. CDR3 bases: TGTGCCAGCAGCGTAGGCCAGGGAGGCTACAATGAGCAGTTCTTC.